The clone carrying this TCR beta chain has a count of ten or more. The TCRbeta library incorporated unique molecular identifiers. TCRdb recomputed calls from the PCR reads with MiXCR, one row per CDR3 protein. The sample records approximately 100,000 distinct CDR3 sequences, over 9% being singletons. The source of the sample is a study of T-cell reconstitution after alpha-beta-depleted transplantation in children. Germline CDR1 is SGHTA and CDR2 is FQGNSA. There are 13 residues in the CDR3. The V and J ends lost 5 bases and 7 bases respectively, with 14 bases between them. The source of this sequence is a human donor who donated a stem cell graft to a child with inherited bone marrow failure. The sequencing here drew on PBMCs from the stem cell graft donor, taken from the stem cell graft. The V and J genes are TRBV7-2 and TRBJ2-5, with D perhaps TRBD1 (6 bases). The CDR3 nucleotides are TGTGCCAGCAGCCATGGGGGCGGCCGGACCCAGTACTTC. Its translation is CASSHGGGRTQYF.